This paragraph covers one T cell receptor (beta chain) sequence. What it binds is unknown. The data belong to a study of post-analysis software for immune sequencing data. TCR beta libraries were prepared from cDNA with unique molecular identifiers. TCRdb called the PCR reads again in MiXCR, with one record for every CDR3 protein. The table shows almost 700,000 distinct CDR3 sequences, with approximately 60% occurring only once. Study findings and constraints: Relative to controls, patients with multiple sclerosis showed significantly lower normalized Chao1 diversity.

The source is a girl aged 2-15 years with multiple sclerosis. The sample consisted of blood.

This CDR3 is CAISGTSGSGETQYF. The CDR3 nucleotides are TGTGCCATCAGTGGGACTAGCGGGAGTGGGGAGACCCAGTACTTC. This chain connects TRBV10-3 to TRBJ2-7, with 13 bases identical to TRBD2. Matching the DNA end better, TRBJ2-5 makes the J call doubtful. The germline V gene encodes CDR1 ENHRY and CDR2 SYGVKD. This CDR3 is built from 15 residues.